These T cell receptor beta chains were read from a single sample in a study of cytomegalovirus exposure and HLA in healthy donors. Sequenced by immunoSEQ multiplex PCR; TCRdb stores in-frame clones only, minus some. The sample includes about 120,000 clones, 80% to 90% of them seen just once. The sequencing input was PBMCs. The receptors here all came from a middle-aged man in good health and CMV-seronegative. The CDR3 runs from the conserved cysteine through the conserved F or W. D genes are given only for firm matches. Clone size appears in some rows only: once, few, many, or a class for an expanded clone.

size	D	V	J	CDR3	DNA
few	TRBD2	TRBV7-6	TRBJ2-1	CASSLGGLSGRAQSEQFF	TGTGCCAGCAGCTTAGGGGGCCTTAGCGGGAGGGCCCAGAGCGAGCAGTTCTTC
-	-	TRBV19	TRBJ1-2	CASSIVGRINYGYTF	TGTGCCAGTAGTATAGTCGGCAGGATTAACTATGGCTACACCTTC
-	TRBD1	TRBV5-6	TRBJ1-2	CAVGVQGSGYTF	TGTGCCGTAGGTGTACAGGGGTCGGGCTACACCTTC
-	TRBD1	TRBV18	TRBJ1-2	CASSPRVFTGDNYGYTF	TGTGCCAGCTCACCACGGGTTTTTACAGGGGATAACTATGGCTACACCTTC
-	-	TRBV6-1	TRBJ1-2	CASSEGQAPYGYTF	TGTGCCAGCAGTGAAGGGCAGGCTCCCTATGGCTACACCTTC
-	-	TRBV27	TRBJ2-2	CASSTQVGELFF	TGTGCCAGCAGTACACAGGTCGGGGAGCTGTTTTTT
-	TRBD1	TRBV5-4	TRBJ1-2	CASSTEPGQGDYGYTF	TGTGCCAGCAGCACGGAACCGGGACAGGGGGACTATGGCTACACCTTC
few	TRBD1	TRBV18	TRBJ1-1	CASSPLARGIGATEAFF	TGTGCCAGCTCACCACTAGCCAGGGGGATCGGGGCCACTGAAGCTTTCTTT
-	-	TRBV6-5	TRBJ1-4	CASSGVATNEKLFF	TGTGCCAGCAGCGGGGTTGCAACTAATGAAAAACTGTTTTTT
-	-	TRBV7-9	TRBJ1-5	CASGRLGQPQHF	TGTGCCAGCGGGCGCCTTGGCCAGCCCCAGCATTTT